The 13 T cell receptor beta chains below all came from one sample that was sequenced in a study of blood T cell repertoires in COVID-19. Repertoires were generated with immunoSEQ multiplex PCR, while TCRdb's copy carries only in-frame clones and drops some. The sample lists fewer than 200,000 clones, 84% seen once, with roughly a tenth in the top ten. Sequencing was done on a sample of peripheral blood. These TCRs come from a man in his 70s with active or convalescent COVID-19.

The chain uses TRBV28 and TRBJ2-3; 11 bases fit TRBD2. Germline V CDR1 and CDR2: MDHEN, SYDVKM. CDR3 length: 17 amino acids. V lost 3 bases and J lost 4; bases outside the gene matches: 9. The CDR3 loop is CASSFLLLAGVSDTQYF. In DNA form, the CDR3 reads TGTGCCAGCAGTTTCCTTTTACTAGCGGGAGTGTCAGATACGCAGTATTTT.

The chain recombines TRBV28 with TRBJ1-5; D is perhaps TRBD1 (6 bases). The CDR3 sequence is 17 residues long. Trimming shortened V by 7 bases and J by 5 bases, and 24 bases separated the two germline ends. The germline V gene encodes CDR1 MDHEN and CDR2 SYDVKM. The CDR3, as DNA: TGTGCCAGCAACCCGGCCCTTGGGTGGGGGCCGGATCAGCCCCAGCATTTT. Protein sequence: CASNPALGWGPDQPQHF. Complete variable domain (other parts from reference TRBV28 and TRBJ1-5): DVKVTQSSRYLVKRTGEKVFLECVQDMDHENMFWYRQDPGLGLRLIYFSYDVKMKEKGDIPEGYSVSREKKERFSLILESASTNQTSMYLCASNPALGWGPDQPQHFGDGTRLSIL.

V and J are TRBV28 and TRBJ1-5; maybe TRBD1 (5 bases). CDR1 is MDHEN, CDR2 SYDVKM, per germline. Trimming left V 5 bases short and J 4 bases short, with 15 bases between. The CDR3 spans 15 residues. CDR3 DNA sequence: TGTGCCAGCAGTACGAACCGGGGGGGAAATCAGCCCCAGCATTTT. This gives the protein CASSTNRGGNQPQHF. The full variable domain, completed using reference TRBV28 and TRBJ1-5, is DVKVTQSSRYLVKRTGEKVFLECVQDMDHENMFWYRQDPGLGLRLIYFSYDVKMKEKGDIPEGYSVSREKKERFSLILESASTNQTSMYLCASSTNRGGNQPQHFGDGTRLSIL.

The gene calls are TRBV4-2 and TRBJ1-2; D may be TRBD1 (5 bases). V was shortened by 0 bases and J by 7 bases, with 15 bases between the two germline ends. This CDR3 has 15 amino acids. Germline values: CDR1 LGHNA, CDR2 YNFKEQ. In DNA form, the CDR3 reads TGTGCCAGCAGCCAAGATGCCGGGACTCTAGGTGGCTACACCTTC. It encodes CASSQDAGTLGGYTF.

This clone was observed once. This chain links TRBV4-3 with TRBJ2-1, with 11 positions matching TRBD2. This CDR3 comprises 17 residues. After removal of 2 bases from V and 4 bases from J, the junction contained 7 bases not matched to a gene. Germline V gene lookup returns CDR1 LGHNA and CDR2 YSLEER. In DNA, the CDR3 is TGCGCCAGCAGCCAATCCTTCGGGACTAGCGGATACAATGAGCAGTTCTTC. This codes for CASSQSFGTSGYNEQFF.

This clone was recorded only once. The rearrangement uses TRBV30 and TRBJ1-1, with D unclear. CDR3 length: 14 amino acids. The germline V gene encodes CDR1 GTSNPN and CDR2 SVGIG (reference sequence). V dropped 0 bases and J dropped 5 bases, with 13 bases sitting between them. CDR3 sequence reads: CAWSVGNPGTEAFF. In DNA form, the CDR3 reads TGTGCCTGGAGTGTAGGGAACCCGGGGACTGAAGCTTTCTTT. Looking up the rest from reference TRBV30 and TRBJ1-1 gives the full variable domain: SQTIHQWPATLVQPVGSPLSLECTVEGTSNPNLYWYRQAAGRGLQLLFYSVGIGQISSEVPQNLSASRPQDRQFILSSKKLLLSDSGFYLCAWSVGNPGTEAFFGQGTRLTVV.

The chain recombines TRBV27 with TRBJ2-7; a possible D gene is TRBD2 (6 bases). The CDR3 extends over 15 amino acids. The germline V and J ends were trimmed by 4 bases and 5 bases, with 18 bases remaining between them. Germline CDR1 is MNHEY and CDR2 is SMNVEV (reference sequence). DNA of the CDR3: TGTGCCAGCAGTTACGATTGGCGGGACGGGAACGAGCAGTACTTC. Its protein is CASSYDWRDGNEQYF.

The chain uses TRBV5-1 and TRBJ1-2; TRBD1 is a possible D gene (6 bases). Trimming took off 5 bases at V and 5 bases at J, with 16 bases between the two ends. This CDR3 spans 14 amino acids. CDR1 is SGHRS, CDR2 YFSETQ, per germline. For the CDR3, the DNA is TGCGCCAGCAGATATGTCAGGGGCGGGTATGGCTACACCTTC. The encoded protein is CASRYVRGGYGYTF.

The chain uses TRBV18 and TRBJ2-1; 12 bases line up with TRBD2. The CDR3 loop spans 14 amino acids. V was pared by 4 bases and J by 6 bases, with 1 base of the junction left unmatched. Germline assignment: CDR1 KGHSH and CDR2 LQKENI. The CDR3 DNA is TGTGCCAGCTCACAGGGACTAGCGGGCAATGAGCAGTTCTTC. As protein: CASSQGLAGNEQFF.

The chain is built from TRBV3-1 (or the pseudogene TRBV3-2) and TRBJ2-5; D is perhaps TRBD2 (5 bases). Germline CDR1 and CDR2: LGHDT and YNNKEL (reference sequence). This CDR3 has 12 residues. Trimming removed 6 bases at V and 5 bases at J, with 10 bases between. CDR3 in amino acids: CASRQRDETQYF. As DNA, the CDR3 is TGTGCCAGCAGACAGAGGGATGAGACCCAGTACTTC.

This chain links TRBV29-1 with TRBJ1-1; TRBD1 agrees at 7 bases. V gave up 7 bases and J gave up 3 bases; unmatched junction bases: 5. The CDR3 extends over 12 amino acids. The germline gives CDR1 SQVTM, CDR2 ANQGSEA. The CDR3 sequence is CSATGTDTEAFF. The CDR3 nucleotides read TGCAGCGCGACAGGGACAGACACTGAAGCTTTCTTT.

The CDR3 spells CASSQDYQTNEKLFF. The CDR3, as DNA: TGCGCCAGCAGCCAAGATTACCAGACTAATGAAAAACTGTTTTTT. The V call is TRBV4-3, the J call TRBJ1-4; no reliable D call. Germline-derived CDR1 and CDR2 are LGHNA and YSLEER. V lost 0 bases and J 2 bases, leaving 7 bases between the germline ends. The CDR3 sequence is 15 residues long.

In its sample, this clone was seen once. The rearrangement uses TRBV7-2 and TRBJ1-2, with TRBD1 as a possible D gene (6 bases). Germline V gene lookup returns CDR1 SGHTA and CDR2 FQGNSA. The length of the CDR3 is 15 residues. V dropped 1 base and J dropped 3 bases, with 12 bases sitting between them. In DNA form, the CDR3 reads TGTGCCAGCAGCTTAGTAGGGAGGGGGGACTATGGCTACACCTTC. It encodes CASSLVGRGDYGYTF.